The 29 T cell receptor beta chains in this list originate from one sample, sequenced in a study of Graves' ophthalmopathy and Graves' hyperthyroidism. Beta-chain TCR CDR3 regions were amplified from RNA transcripts. An opening RT-PCR round employed HTBI primers and preceded a second-round multiplex PCR. MiXCR, run by TCRdb on the multiplex PCR reads, gives a single entry per CDR3 protein. The sample consists of just over 600,000 distinct CDR3 sequences, 20% to 25% of them appearing once. Sequencing used peripheral blood. The receptors here all came from a woman aged 18-29 years with stable Graves' hyperthyroidism. Some clones in this sample may be carry-over from other donors' samples.

The V call is TRBV4-1, the J call TRBJ1-1; no clear D. This CDR3 has 13 residues. The germline CDR1 and CDR2 sequences are MGHRA and YSYEKL. Between the trimmed V and J ends, which lost 2 bases and 0 bases, there was a span of 4 bases. CDR3 DNA sequence: TGCGCCAGCAGCCAAAGAATGAACACTGAAGCTTTCTTT. Its protein product is CASSQRMNTEAFF.

Notes on this clonotype: It is likely a read error, because the conserved phenylalanine at the end of the CDR3 is missing. The chain has TRBV20-1 and TRBJ1-5; D is unresolved. The length of the CDR3 is 14 residues. The V and J ends lost 3 bases and 3 bases respectively, with 12 bases between them. The V gene's germline CDR1 is DFQATT and CDR2 SNEGSKA (reference sequence). The CDR3 region has the DNA TGCAGTGCTAGGGCAGCTAACTACAATCAGCCCCAGCATGTT. Amino acids: CSARAANYNQPQHV.

This clonotype came up many times. V is TRBV3-1 and J is TRBJ2-5; D gene ambiguous. Per the germline V gene, CDR1 is LGHDT and CDR2 is YNNKEL (reference sequence). V was clipped by 1 base and J by 5 bases, with 5 bases between them. The CDR3 is 12 amino acids. In nucleotides, the CDR3 is TGTGCCAGCAGCCAAGTTAAGGAGACCCAGTACTTC. This codes for CASSQVKETQYF.

This clonotype came up a few times. The chain couples TRBV27 to TRBJ1-1; tentatively, D is TRBD1 (5 bases). The CDR3 covers 15 residues. Trimming removed 5 bases at V and 3 bases at J, with 16 bases between. Germline V gives CDR1 MNHEY, CDR2 SMNVEV (reference sequence). DNA of the CDR3: TGTGCCAGCAGTCTGATGAGGGGTGGATACACTGAAGCTTTCTTT. Translation gives CASSLMRGGYTEAFF.

This chain links TRBV6-1 with TRBJ1-1; TRBD1 is a possible D gene (6 bases). CDR3 size: 11 residues. V lost 8 bases and J lost 11, with 15 bases in between. Germline values: CDR1 MNHNS, CDR2 SASEGT. This chain's CDR3 is CASRDGRGAFF. The CDR3 bases are TGTGCCAGCCGGGACGGCAGGGGCGCTTTCTTT.

This clonotype was seen ten or more times. The chain joins TRBV10-3 to TRBJ2-6, with unresolved D. The V gene lost 0 bases and the J gene lost 4 bases, with 7 bases spanning the gap. CDR3 length: 15 amino acids. CDR1 is ENHRY and CDR2 is SYGVKD in the germline V gene. CDR3 sequence: CAISESSTGANVLTF. In DNA, the CDR3 is TGTGCCATCAGTGAGTCAAGTACCGGGGCCAACGTCCTGACTTTC.

This clonotype was seen many times. CDR3 sequence (DNA): TGTGCCAGCAGCTTAGTGAGTTCAGGGGGCGGCTACACCTTC. Protein product: CASSLVSSGGGYTF. The V call is TRBV7-2, the J call TRBJ1-2; 8 positions match TRBD1. Trimming cost V 1 base and J 8 bases; bases outside gene matches: 6. CDR3 size: 14 residues. Germline CDR1 is SGHTA and CDR2 is FQGNSA.

Worth noting for this clonotype: A much larger clonotype is one base distant, so this may be a read error. The chain links TRBV28 to TRBJ1-1, with a tentative D call TRBD1 (6 bases). Per the germline V gene, CDR1 is MDHEN and CDR2 is SYDVKM. The CDR3 consists of 9 residues. The CDR3 nucleotides read TGTCCCAGGGACACTGAAGCTTGCTTT. It yields the protein CPRDTEACF.

This clonotype was counted ten times or more. This chain uses TRBV27 with TRBJ2-7; D possibly corresponds to TRBD2 (5 bases). The V end was cut by 5 bases, the J end by 5 bases, with 16 bases between. This CDR3 region has 14 residues. The germline V gene has CDR1 MNHEY and CDR2 SMNVEV (reference sequence). The CDR3 DNA reads TGTGCCAGCAGTCAACTCTCCGACGGGAACGAGCAGTACTTC. This translates into CASSQLSDGNEQYF.

This clonotype was counted many times. The chain employs TRBV20-1 and TRBJ1-2; 7 bases are shared with TRBD1. Trimming at V came to 4 bases and at J to 3 bases, leaving 8 bases not matched to a gene. This CDR3 spans 14 amino acids. CDR1 DFQATT and CDR2 SNEGSKA come from the germline V gene (reference sequence). CDR3 sequence (DNA): TGCAGTGCTACCGAGACGGACAGGCACTATGGCTACACCTTC. Translation gives CSATETDRHYGYTF.

This clonotype was observed a handful of times. The chain couples TRBV10-3 to TRBJ2-5; a possible D gene is TRBD2 (5 bases). The CDR3 contains 11 residues. CDR1 and CDR2 (germline): ENHRY, SYGVKD. V was clipped by 6 bases and J by 5 bases, with 7 bases between them. In DNA form, the CDR3 reads TGTGCCATCAGGGGCGGGGAGACCCAGTACTTC. Its translation is CAIRGGETQYF.

This clonotype was recorded many times. The chain combines TRBV30 with TRBJ1-1, with D possibly matching TRBD1 (6 bases). This CDR3 contains 13 residues. V dropped 3 bases and J dropped 6 bases, with 14 bases sitting between them. CDR1 is GTSNPN, CDR2 SVGIG, per germline (reference sequence). The CDR3 DNA sequence: TGTGCCTGGAGGGCAGGGGCTACGGCTGAAGCTTTCTTT. The encoded protein is CAWRAGATAEAFF. Full variable domain (remainder filled in from reference TRBV30 and TRBJ1-1): SQTIHQWPATLVQPVGSPLSLECTVEGTSNPNLYWYRQAAGRGLQLLFYSVGIGQISSEVPQNLSASRPQDRQFILSSKKLLLSDSGFYLCAWRAGATAEAFFGQGTRLTVV.

This clonotype was counted ten times or more. This chain connects TRBV10-3 to TRBJ2-5, with 7 bases identical to TRBD2. Germline CDR1 reads ENHRY; CDR2 reads SYGVKD. The J segment lost 2 bases and the V segment lost 3 bases, leaving 9 bases of the junction unmatched. The CDR3 spans 16 residues. CDR3 amino acids: CAISDDTSENQETQYF. The CDR3 DNA is TGTGCCATCAGTGATGATACTAGCGAGAATCAAGAGACCCAGTACTTC.

This clonotype has ten or more counts. This chain links TRBV19 with TRBJ1-2; TRBD1 is a possible D gene (5 bases). CDR1 LNHDA and CDR2 SQIVND come from the germline V gene (reference sequence). Deletions cut 6 bases from V and 0 bases from J, with 17 bases between. The CDR3 loop spans 16 amino acids. In DNA form, the CDR3 reads TGTGCCAGTAGGCTACTCGGGACGGAAGCTAACTATGGCTACACCTTC. It translates to CASRLLGTEANYGYTF.

Many counts were recorded for this clonotype. The chain is built from TRBV20-1 and TRBJ1-5; TRBD1 matches at 7 bases. The ends lost 4 bases at V and 4 bases at J; junction bases unmatched: 10. CDR1 is DFQATT, CDR2 SNEGSKA, per germline (reference sequence). The CDR3 is made up of 15 amino acids. The CDR3 region has the DNA TGCAGTGCTAATCGAGAACAGGGGACGAATCAGCCCCAGCATTTT. Its protein product is CSANREQGTNQPQHF.

The chain combines TRBV6-1 with TRBJ1-2; 12 positions agree with TRBD1. Germline loops: CDR1 MNHNS, CDR2 SASEGT. The J segment lost 0 bases and the V segment lost 6 bases, leaving 5 bases of the junction unmatched. This CDR3 comprises 16 residues. This CDR3 is CASRPGQGATNYGYTF. CDR3 coding DNA: TGTGCCAGCAGGCCGGGACAGGGGGCCACTAACTATGGCTACACCTTC.

CDR3 in DNA: TGTGCCAGCAGCTTAGGGGCGATTGGATGGAACACTGAAGCTTTCTTT. Translating gives CASSLGAIGWNTEAFF. The chain couples TRBV7-3 to TRBJ1-1, with D maybe TRBD1 (5 bases). Germline V gene data show CDR1 as SGHTA and CDR2 as FQGTGA. The CDR3 runs 16 residues. The V end was cut by 2 bases, the J end by 1 base, with 14 bases between.

This chain connects TRBV2 to TRBJ2-5; D tentatively reads TRBD1 or TRBD2 (6 bases each). Germline CDR1 and CDR2: SNHLY and FYNNEI. V was pared by 6 bases and J by 1 base, with 9 bases between. The CDR3 contains 13 residues. Here the CDR3 DNA reads TGTGCCAGCAGAGAGGGGGGCCAAGAGACCCAGTACTTC. It yields the protein CASREGGQETQYF.

The table lists this clonotype with many counts. This sequence joins TRBV6-1 and TRBJ1-5; D is unclear. The CDR3 length is 14 residues. Germline values: CDR1 MNHNS, CDR2 SASEGT. The germline V and J ends were trimmed by 3 bases and 6 bases, with 12 bases remaining between them. As DNA, the CDR3 is TGTGCCAGCAGTGATGACTCCACCGCTCAGCCCCAGCATTTT. This codes for CASSDDSTAQPQHF.

At least ten counts were recorded for this clonotype. This chain links TRBV12-5 with TRBJ1-2; TRBD1 is a possible D gene (5 bases). The V end was cut by 5 bases, the J end by 4 bases, with 11 bases between. Germline loops: CDR1 LGHNT, CDR2 FRNRAP. The CDR3 has 13 amino acids. The CDR3 DNA reads as TGTGCTAGTGGTCGGGGCGACGCCTATGGCTACACCTTC. As protein: CASGRGDAYGYTF.

This clonotype was observed many times. This sequence joins TRBV6-1 and TRBJ1-2; TRBD1 is a possible D gene (5 bases). The CDR3 is 16 residues long. Deletions cut 3 bases from V and 0 bases from J, with 14 bases between. The germline gives CDR1 MNHNS, CDR2 SASEGT. The CDR3 spells CASSEVAGLANYGYTF. CDR3 bases: TGTGCCAGCAGTGAGGTCGCAGGGTTGGCTAACTATGGCTACACCTTC.

This clonotype occurred many times. The CDR3 protein is CASSESAPAVKYF. CDR3 in DNA: TGTGCCAGCAGTGAAAGTGCTCCAGCCGTTAAGTACTTC. The chain has TRBV6-1 and TRBJ2-4; no clear D. This CDR3 spans 13 amino acids. Germline V gene data show CDR1 as MNHNS and CDR2 as SASEGT. V was shortened by 2 bases and J by 14 bases, with 16 bases between the two germline ends.

Many counts were recorded for this clonotype. V usage is TRBV5-5 and J usage is TRBJ1-1; weak D call: TRBD1 (6 bases). Trimming removed 0 bases from V and 0 bases from J, with 9 bases in between. This CDR3 region has 15 residues. The germline V gene encodes CDR1 SGHKS and CDR2 YYEKEE (reference sequence). The DNA of the CDR3 is TGTGCCAGCAGCTTGGAGGGACAACTGAACACTGAAGCTTTCTTT. It yields the protein CASSLEGQLNTEAFF.

The chain couples TRBV6-1 to TRBJ2-5, with D tentatively TRBD1 (6 bases). The CDR3 runs to 14 residues. Trimming cost V 5 bases and J 5 bases, with 15 bases left between them. Germline V gene lookup returns CDR1 MNHNS and CDR2 SASEGT. The CDR3 region is CASSPIQGSETQYF. CDR3 nucleotides: TGTGCCAGCAGTCCAATCCAGGGGAGTGAGACCCAGTACTTC.

There are many counts of this clonotype. V and J are TRBV10-3 and TRBJ2-5; a possible D gene is TRBD2 (5 bases). The ends were cut back, 2 bases at V and 5 bases at J, with 12 bases in the middle. There are 14 residues in the CDR3. The germline V gene encodes CDR1 ENHRY and CDR2 SYGVKD. The CDR3 DNA sequence: TGTGCCATCAGTGAGAACAGCCGAGGGGAGACCCAGTACTTC. It codes for CAISENSRGETQYF.

The chain employs TRBV30 and TRBJ2-7, with D maybe TRBD1 (5 bases). The CDR3 contains 14 residues. CDR1 GTSNPN and CDR2 SVGIG come from the germline V gene (reference sequence). The V end was cut by 2 bases, the J end by 5 bases, with 16 bases between. In DNA, the CDR3 is TGTGCCTGGAGTCCTGACAGTTTTGGGAACGAGCAGTACTTC. Translation: CAWSPDSFGNEQYF. Combining the CDR3 with reference TRBV30 and TRBJ2-7 gives the whole variable domain SQTIHQWPATLVQPVGSPLSLECTVEGTSNPNLYWYRQAAGRGLQLLFYSVGIGQISSEVPQNLSASRPQDRQFILSSKKLLLSDSGFYLCAWSPDSFGNEQYFGPGTRLTVT.

This clonotype was counted at least ten times. V usage is TRBV20-1 and J usage is TRBJ2-7; 9 bases are shared with TRBD2. J lost 6 bases, V lost 2 bases, and 11 bases had no gene match. Germline V CDR1 and CDR2: DFQATT, SNEGSKA (reference sequence). CDR3 length equals 15 residues. CDR3 residues: CSARWLAGLPSEQYF. The DNA for the CDR3 is TGCAGTGCTAGATGGCTAGCGGGACTCCCTAGCGAGCAGTACTTC.

This clonotype was observed at least ten times. The chain uses TRBV5-1 and TRBJ1-6; D unresolved. CDR3 length: 14 residues. V lost 0 bases to trimming and J lost 9 bases, with 10 bases between them. Germline lookup yields CDR1 SGHRS and CDR2 YFSETQ. CDR3 sequence (DNA): TGCGCCAGCAGCTTGGTTTTTAGGGTTTCACCCCTCCACTTT. Protein sequence: CASSLVFRVSPLHF.

This clonotype showed up many times. The V and J genes are TRBV9 and TRBJ2-2; tentative D call: TRBD1 (5 bases). V gave up 6 bases and J gave up 6 bases, with 12 bases separating them. CDR3 length equals 13 residues. CDR1 SGDLS and CDR2 YYNGEE come from the germline V gene. CDR3 residues: CASNARASGELFF. The CDR3 DNA reads as TGTGCCAGCAACGCCAGGGCATCCGGGGAGCTGTTTTTT.